This T cell receptor (beta chain) was sequenced during a study of cytomegalovirus exposure and HLA in healthy donors. Whole-study findings and limits: It was reported that TCR beta sequences correctly inferred the HLA-A and HLA-B alleles for most subjects. In an earlier analysis, productive rearrangement rates for most beta V segments clustered near 87% or 30%.

This clone was found a few times. Its specificity is not known. Vbeta (60) and Jbeta (13) primers were used in the PCR. Sequenced by immunoSEQ multiplex PCR; TCRdb stores in-frame clones only, minus some. Here the sample spans about 200,000 clones, about 85% being singletons. There are 15 residues in the CDR3. The germline gives CDR1 MDHEN, CDR2 SYDVKM. J was trimmed by 0 bases and V by 3 bases; bases with no gene match: 4. What was sequenced was PBMCs. This clonotype originated in a male donor in good health and CMV-seropositive. This chain uses TRBV28 with TRBJ1-1; 7 bases align to TRBD1. This CDR3 reads CASSFETGMNTEAFF. CDR3 DNA sequence: TGTGCCAGCAGTTTCGAGACAGGGATGAACACTGAAGCTTTCTTT. Together with reference TRBV28 and TRBJ1-1, the CDR3 gives the full variable domain: DVKVTQSSRYLVKRTGEKVFLECVQDMDHENMFWYRQDPGLGLRLIYFSYDVKMKEKGDIPEGYSVSREKKERFSLILESASTNQTSMYLCASSFETGMNTEAFFGQGTRLTVV.